This TCR beta chain is drawn from a study of molecular identifiers for immune sequencing clone quantification. This clonotype was recorded at least ten times. One entry per CDR3 protein results from TCRdb running MiXCR on the PCR reads. In the table there are some 650,000 distinct CDR3 sequences, just under 20% of which are singletons. This TCR was sampled from a human donor in good health. Some libraries in this study had Jurkat cell RNA spiked in. The sample consisted of naive CD8+ T cells from blood, with Jurkat cell RNA spiked in. The subset is: FACS-sorted CD8+CD4-CCR7+CD45RA+ naive T cells.

CDR3 sequence: CAWSVRAETQYF. The CDR3 region has the DNA TGTGCCTGGAGTGTACGGGCCGAGACCCAGTACTTC. The gene calls are TRBV30 and TRBJ2-5, with D unclear. Per the germline V gene, CDR1 is GTSNPN and CDR2 is SVGIG (reference sequence). This CDR3 is built from 12 residues. The V end was cut by 0 bases, the J end by 5 bases, with 7 bases between. The full variable domain, its missing parts supplied by reference TRBV30 and TRBJ2-5, is SQTIHQWPATLVQPVGSPLSLECTVEGTSNPNLYWYRQAAGRGLQLLFYSVGIGQISSEVPQNLSASRPQDRQFILSSKKLLLSDSGFYLCAWSVRAETQYFGPGTRLLVL.